These T cell receptor beta chains were read from a single sample in a study of T cell responses to AZD1222 COVID-19 vaccine. Sequencing used immunoSEQ multiplex PCR; TCRdb keeps in-frame clones, though not all of them. Of about 180,000 clones detected, around 93% appear once; the ten largest clones hold 1%. The sequencing used peripheral blood, collected 28 days after the second dose of the MenACWY control vaccine. The receptors were sampled from an adult who received the MenACWY meningococcal vaccine as a control. Both conserved end residues are part of each CDR3.

CDR3aa	v_gene	j_gene
CASSETGSNEKLFF	TRBV2	TRBJ1-4
CASSPGTGMVGRRAFF	TRBV27	TRBJ1-1
CASSLGLAGGSTDTQYF	TRBV2	TRBJ2-3
CASSKGTALREQYF	TRBV10-1	TRBJ2-7
CASSSRGTGNTIYF	TRBV3-1/TRBV3-2	TRBJ1-3
CAISESKDSPLHF	TRBV10-3	TRBJ1-6
CASSLVTSGGETQYF	TRBV5-5	TRBJ2-5
CASSPPSLFGNTIYF	TRBV18	TRBJ1-3
CASSRGDMGNTIYF	TRBV19	TRBJ1-3
CASSRGTGTYEQYF	TRBV19	TRBJ2-7
CASSNGVSSNEKLFF	TRBV6-5	TRBJ1-4
CASSIVGSGQPQHF	TRBV19	TRBJ1-5
CASSSSQGIRHQPQHF	TRBV19	TRBJ1-5
CASSRGTASYEQYF	TRBV18	TRBJ2-7
CASRAGSSYNSPLHF	TRBV2	TRBJ1-6
CASSPRGPTGELFF	TRBV4-1	TRBJ2-2
CATSRPDLQPQHF	TRBV15	TRBJ1-5
CAISDVARNYGYTF	TRBV10-3	TRBJ1-2
CASSLGRGHGSPLHF	TRBV5-6	TRBJ1-6
CASIDQTGFGEKLFF	TRBV19	TRBJ1-4
CASSLTGGNQPQHF	TRBV7-9	TRBJ1-5
CASSQDRANSPLHF	TRBV4-2	TRBJ1-6
CASSLMGSQGTEAFF	TRBV5-1	TRBJ1-1
CSASSSRGLFF	TRBV20-1	TRBJ1-4
CASSNTGGSYNEQFF	TRBV19	TRBJ2-1
CASRGRGSGELFF	TRBV2	TRBJ2-2
CASSWRTGDTGELFF	TRBV5-4	TRBJ2-2
CASSLLSGGSNQPQHF	TRBV5-6	TRBJ1-5
CASSQASIGGYEQYF	TRBV4-1	TRBJ2-7
CASSTGQRISPLHF	TRBV5-1	TRBJ1-6
CASSDRANSPLHF	TRBV19	TRBJ1-6
CASRPDPWSGELFF	TRBV19	TRBJ2-2
CAWSGQGSQPQHF	TRBV30	TRBJ1-5
CATSVGYQGITDTQYF	TRBV28	TRBJ2-3
CASDRTGYFNEQFF	TRBV2	TRBJ2-1
CASRGPESTDTQYF	TRBV19	TRBJ2-3
CASSLAYLRGLETQYF	TRBV7-7	TRBJ2-5
CASSLRGTDTQYF	TRBV5-8	TRBJ2-3
CASSFRTGFDYGYTF	TRBV27	TRBJ1-2
CASSQRGKGTAFF	TRBV3-1/TRBV3-2	TRBJ1-1
CASSFRTGFNYGYTF	TRBV7-9	TRBJ1-2
CAWSVGGGITPGGYTF	TRBV30	TRBJ1-2
CASSSKGRGAGANVLTF	TRBV11-2	TRBJ2-6
CASSDFSGGVSEQFF	TRBV6-4	TRBJ2-1
CASSLAVGNNEAFF	TRBV7-9	TRBJ1-1
CASSLDRRGSPLHF	TRBV5-1	TRBJ1-6
CASSQDLMEPRPFF	TRBV3-1/TRBV3-2	TRBJ2-1
CASGLGGQGGPGTEAFF	TRBV12-5	TRBJ1-1
CASSLAETPGYTQYF	TRBV7-7	TRBJ2-3
CASSQTSGGRTEAFF	TRBV6-5	TRBJ1-1
CASITGGDGYTF	TRBV28	TRBJ1-2
CTSSFRSGGLKRREETQYF	TRBV1	TRBJ2-5
CASSERTSNSPLHF	TRBV2	TRBJ1-6
CASSLEQSEQFF	TRBV5-1	TRBJ2-1